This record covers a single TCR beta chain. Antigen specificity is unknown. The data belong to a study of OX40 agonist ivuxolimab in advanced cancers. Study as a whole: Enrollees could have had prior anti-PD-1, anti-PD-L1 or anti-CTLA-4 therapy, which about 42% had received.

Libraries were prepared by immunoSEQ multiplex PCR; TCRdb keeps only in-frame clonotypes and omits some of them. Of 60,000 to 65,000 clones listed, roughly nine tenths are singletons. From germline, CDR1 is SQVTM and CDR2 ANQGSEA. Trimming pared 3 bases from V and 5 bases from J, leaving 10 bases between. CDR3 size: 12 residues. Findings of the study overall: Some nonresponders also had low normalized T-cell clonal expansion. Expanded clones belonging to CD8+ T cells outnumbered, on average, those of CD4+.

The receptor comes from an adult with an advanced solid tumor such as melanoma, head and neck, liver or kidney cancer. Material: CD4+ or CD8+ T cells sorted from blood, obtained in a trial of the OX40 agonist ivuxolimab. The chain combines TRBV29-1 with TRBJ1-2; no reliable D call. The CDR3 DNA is TGCAGCGTTGATGGTCAGGATTATGGCTACACCTTC. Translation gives CSVDGQDYGYTF.